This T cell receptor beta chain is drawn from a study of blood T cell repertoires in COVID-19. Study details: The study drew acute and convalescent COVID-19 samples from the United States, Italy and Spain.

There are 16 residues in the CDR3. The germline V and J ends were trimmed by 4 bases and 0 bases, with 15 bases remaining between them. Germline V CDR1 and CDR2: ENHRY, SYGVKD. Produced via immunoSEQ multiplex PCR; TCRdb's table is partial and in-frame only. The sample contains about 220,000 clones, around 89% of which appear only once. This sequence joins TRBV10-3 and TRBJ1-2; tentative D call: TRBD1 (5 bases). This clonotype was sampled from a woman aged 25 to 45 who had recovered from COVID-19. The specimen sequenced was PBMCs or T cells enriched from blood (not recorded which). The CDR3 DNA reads TGTGCCATCAGTGTCAGGGAACACCCTACTAACTATGGCTACACCTTC. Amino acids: CAISVREHPTNYGYTF.